The 27 T cell receptor beta chains listed next were all sequenced from one sample in a study of blood T cell repertoires in COVID-19. TCRdb keeps only in-frame clones here, not all; method: immunoSEQ multiplex PCR. The repertoire has tens of thousands of clones, approximately 80% of them found once; the top ten carry about 19%. The sequenced sample was peripheral blood. These receptors were collected from a woman over 75 with acute or convalescent COVID-19.

CDR3 amino acids: CASSQDFVAGGPSSYNEQFF. CDR3 nucleotides: TGCGCCAGCAGCCAAGACTTCGTGGCGGGGGGCCCTAGCTCCTACAATGAGCAGTTCTTC. V gene TRBV4-1 combines with J gene TRBJ2-1; the match to TRBD2 covers 8 bases. V was pared by 0 bases and J by 0 bases, with 13 bases of the junction left unmatched. This CDR3 comprises 20 residues. From germline, CDR1 is MGHRA and CDR2 YSYEKL.

This chain links TRBV27 with TRBJ1-6; 7 bases are shared with TRBD1. This CDR3 has 13 residues. J was trimmed by 9 bases and V by 5 bases; bases with no gene match: 4. Germline CDR1 reads MNHEY; CDR2 reads SMNVEV (reference sequence). CDR3 amino acids: CASSTDRVSPLHF. In DNA form, the CDR3 reads TGTGCCAGCAGTACCGACAGGGTTTCACCCCTCCACTTT.

This clone has a single count. The chain uses TRBV27 and TRBJ2-1; a possible D gene is TRBD2 (5 bases). Germline CDR1 reads MNHEY; CDR2 reads SMNVEV (reference sequence). The CDR3 totals 12 residues. Trimming pared 4 bases from V and 4 bases from J, leaving 5 bases between. The CDR3 reads CASSSGYNEQFF. The CDR3 DNA follows: TGTGCCAGCAGTTCGGGGTACAATGAGCAGTTCTTC.

J is TRBJ1-1 and V is TRBV15; D uncertain. V was trimmed by 0 bases and J by 1 base, leaving 21 bases between them. The CDR3 totals 19 residues. CDR1 is LNHNV, CDR2 YYDKDF, per germline (reference sequence). This CDR3 is CATSRDPPGGVAPNTEAFF. Here the CDR3 DNA reads TGTGCCACCAGCAGAGATCCCCCGGGCGGGGTAGCACCGAACACTGAAGCTTTCTTT.

J is TRBJ1-5 and V is TRBV2; possible D gene TRBD1, 5 bases. CDR3 length: 16 residues. With 3 bases removed from V and 5 bases from J, the gap between germline ends came to 17 bases. Germline loops: CDR1 SNHLY, CDR2 FYNNEI. CDR3 nucleotides: TGTGCCAGCAGTGACCCCTCGACAGTTGGGCATCAGCCCCAGCATTTT. It specifies CASSDPSTVGHQPQHF.

The table lists this clone with a few counts. The gene calls are TRBV5-1 and TRBJ1-1; D call uncertain. Trimming stripped 1 base from V and 1 base from J, with 8 bases between. The CDR3 is 14 residues long. Germline CDR1 is SGHRS and CDR2 is YFSETQ. In nucleotides, the CDR3 is TGCGCCAGCAGCTTGTCAGGAGGGAACACTGAAGCTTTCTTT. Its protein is CASSLSGGNTEAFF. The full variable domain, completed using reference TRBV5-1 and TRBJ1-1, is KAGVTQTPRYLIKTRGQQVTLSCSPISGHRSVSWYQQTPGQGLQFLFEYFSETQRNKGNFPGRFSGRQFSNSRSEMNVSTLELGDSALYLCASSLSGGNTEAFFGQGTRLTVV.

This chain connects TRBV6-5 to TRBJ1-4; a possible D gene is TRBD1 (5 bases). The CDR3 is made up of 13 amino acids. Germline-derived CDR1 and CDR2 are MNHEY and SVGAGI. V was cut by 11 bases and J by 7 bases, with 17 bases left in between. CDR3 loop: CAGWGVMGEKLFF. The DNA for the CDR3 is TGTGCCGGATGGGGGGTTATGGGTGAAAAACTGTTTTTT.

This rearrangement joins TRBV27 to TRBJ2-7, with D possibly matching TRBD1 (5 bases). Germline V gene sequence: CDR1 MNHEY, CDR2 SMNVEV (reference sequence). The CDR3 length is 14 residues. V lost 3 bases and J lost 2, with 11 bases in between. The CDR3 coding sequence is TGTGCCAGCAGTTTTCAGGACACAACCTACGAGCAGTACTTC. Translation gives CASSFQDTTYEQYF.

V is TRBV7-2 and J is TRBJ1-6; TRBD1 matches at 9 bases. The ends lost 5 bases at V and 10 bases at J; junction bases unmatched: 9. The germline CDR1 and CDR2 sequences are SGHTA and FQGNSA. The CDR3 is made up of 15 amino acids. The CDR3 region is CASSQGTGTRSPLHF. CDR3 in DNA: TGTGCCAGCAGCCAAGGGACAGGGACTAGATCACCCCTCCACTTT.

This chain links TRBV5-1 with TRBJ2-4, with 8 positions matching TRBD2. There are 15 residues in the CDR3. V lost 1 base and J lost 7; bases outside the gene matches: 7. CDR1 SGHRS and CDR2 YFSETQ come from the germline V gene. CDR3 coding DNA: TGCGCCAGCAGCTTGACGGGAGGGCCGGGGAACATTCAGTACTTC. Its translation is CASSLTGGPGNIQYF.

The J gene is TRBJ1-6, the V gene TRBV27; possibly TRBD1 for D (5 bases). Germline CDR1 and CDR2: MNHEY and SMNVEV (reference sequence). This CDR3 is built from 13 residues. Trimming pared 6 bases from V and 9 bases from J, leaving 12 bases between. This chain's CDR3 is CASSGGFSSPLHF. CDR3 bases: TGTGCCAGCAGCGGGGGTTTCTCTTCACCCCTCCACTTT.

V and J are TRBV18 and TRBJ1-1; 7 nucleotides line up with TRBD1. The CDR3 is 14 residues long. Germline V gene data show CDR1 as KGHSH and CDR2 as LQKENI. Trimming at V came to 3 bases and at J to 3 bases, leaving 4 bases not matched to a gene. The CDR3 DNA reads as TGTGCCAGCTCACCGACAGGGTATGACACTGAAGCTTTCTTT. Protein: CASSPTGYDTEAFF. The full variable domain, with the rest looked up from reference TRBV18 and TRBJ1-1, is NAGVMQNPRHLVRRRGQEARLRCSPMKGHSHVYWYRQLPEEGLKFMVYLQKENIIDESGMPKERFSAEFPKEGPSILRIQQVVRGDSAAYFCASSPTGYDTEAFFGQGTRLTVV.

V gene TRBV5-1 combines with J gene TRBJ2-5, with TRBD2 identical over 8 bases. With V trimmed by 5 bases and J by 2 bases, 5 bases remained unmatched. Germline assignment: CDR1 SGHRS and CDR2 YFSETQ. The CDR3 extends over 14 amino acids. This CDR3 is CASRQTSGQETQYF. The DNA of the CDR3 is TGCGCCAGCAGACAAACTAGCGGACAAGAGACCCAGTACTTC.

The chain joins TRBV18 to TRBJ1-6, with 7 bases aligning to TRBD1. There are 13 residues in the CDR3. The junction had 6 bases not matched to a gene; V was cut back by 8 bases and J by 8 bases. CDR1 is KGHSH and CDR2 is LQKENI in the germline V gene. CDR3 region: CASQGQEHSPLHF. CDR3 coding DNA: TGTGCCAGCCAAGGACAGGAACATTCACCCCTCCACTTT.

V gene TRBV29-1 combines with J gene TRBJ2-2; 11 bases are a match to TRBD2. Trimming took 6 bases from V and 6 from J; bases not matched to a gene: 9. Germline V gene sequence: CDR1 SQVTM, CDR2 ANQGSEA. The CDR3 is 15 amino acids. The CDR3, as DNA: TGCAGCGTAGCTTTTAGCGGGGGGGCCCCCGGGGAGCTGTTTTTT. Translated, it gives CSVAFSGGAPGELFF.

V gene TRBV13 combines with J gene TRBJ1-1, with 7 bases that match TRBD1. Germline V gives CDR1 PRHDT, CDR2 FYEKMQ (reference sequence). The CDR3 has 15 amino acids. The J segment lost 3 bases and the V segment lost 3 bases, leaving 7 bases of the junction unmatched. The CDR3 protein is CASSFDRERDTEAFF. As DNA, the CDR3 is TGTGCCAGCAGCTTCGACAGGGAAAGGGACACTGAAGCTTTCTTT.

The chain carries TRBV4-1 and TRBJ2-2, with a weak D call TRBD2 (5 bases). V was trimmed by 0 bases and J by 0 bases, leaving 11 bases between them. The CDR3 totals 17 residues. Germline lookup yields CDR1 MGHRA and CDR2 YSYEKL. The CDR3 spells CASSQESSGANTGELFF. The DNA for the CDR3 is TGCGCCAGCAGCCAAGAGTCAAGCGGCGCGAACACCGGGGAGCTGTTTTTT.

The chain employs TRBV30 and TRBJ1-5, with TRBD1 as a possible D gene (6 bases). Germline V gives CDR1 GTSNPN, CDR2 SVGIG (reference sequence). CDR3 size: 13 residues. Trimming removed 2 bases from V and 6 bases from J, with 11 bases in between. CDR3 residues: CAWSSQGRQPQHF. CDR3 nucleotide sequence: TGTGCCTGGAGTAGTCAGGGGCGTCAGCCCCAGCATTTT.

The V call is TRBV27, the J call TRBJ2-1; TRBD2 matches 11 bases. Germline V gene data show CDR1 as MNHEY and CDR2 as SMNVEV (reference sequence). The trim removed 8 bases at V and 6 bases at J, leaving 0 bases unmatched. CDR3 length equals 12 residues. CDR3 sequence: CASLAGGNEQFF. CDR3 bases: TGTGCCAGCCTAGCGGGAGGCAATGAGCAGTTCTTC.

The rearrangement uses TRBV10-1 and TRBJ2-2; 8 nucleotides line up with TRBD1. J gave up 1 base and V 6 bases, and 1 base lay outside the gene matches. This CDR3 region has 14 residues. Germline CDR1 WNHNN, CDR2 SYGVQD (reference sequence). CDR3 sequence: CASRGQENTGELFF. The DNA for the CDR3 is TGCGCCAGCAGGGGACAGGAGAACACCGGGGAGCTGTTTTTT.

V gene TRBV11-2 combines with J gene TRBJ2-1; 9 bases map to TRBD2. The V gene end was trimmed by 7 bases and the J gene end by 4 bases; junction bases not matched to a gene: 14. This CDR3 contains 17 residues. Germline CDR1 SGHAT, CDR2 FQNNGV. The CDR3 DNA sequence: TGTGCCAGCACCCCAGGCCCCCAGGCGGGGGGGTACAATGAGCAGTTCTTC. Its translation: CASTPGPQAGGYNEQFF.

CDR3 in amino acids: CASSLSGNMDTQYF. As DNA, the CDR3 is TGTGCCAGCAGCTTGAGCGGGAACATGGATACGCAGTATTTT. V is TRBV7-9 and J is TRBJ2-3, with 7 nucleotides matching TRBD2. V lost 3 bases, J lost 6 bases, and 6 bases stayed unmatched. Germline V gene data show CDR1 as SEHNR and CDR2 as FQNEAQ (reference sequence). The length of the CDR3 is 14 residues.

The CDR3 protein is CSASVASYEQYF. In DNA form, the CDR3 reads TGCAGTGCTAGTGTCGCGTCCTACGAGCAGTACTTC. The chain carries TRBV20-1 and TRBJ2-7; D is unclear. The CDR3 totals 12 residues. Germline assignment: CDR1 DFQATT and CDR2 SNEGSKA (reference sequence). V was trimmed by 3 bases and J by 1 base, leaving 7 bases between them.

The chain uses TRBV29-1 and TRBJ2-2; D might be TRBD2 (6 bases). Looked up from germline, CDR1 is SQVTM and CDR2 is ANQGSEA. The CDR3 contains 14 residues. Trimming took 6 bases from V and 3 from J, leaving 14 bases between them. The CDR3 DNA is TGCAGCGTATGGGTCCAGCGGGACACCGGGGAGCTGTTTTTT. Translation gives CSVWVQRDTGELFF.

The CDR3: CASSITGSTDTQYF. Written as DNA, the CDR3 is TGTGCCAGTAGTATTACGGGGAGCACAGATACGCAGTATTTT. J is TRBJ2-3 and V is TRBV19, with a weak D call TRBD2 (5 bases). CDR1 is LNHDA and CDR2 is SQIVND in the germline V gene (reference sequence). The CDR3 runs 14 residues. V was trimmed by 3 bases and J by 0 bases, leaving 7 bases between them.

This clone was seen only once. The V gene is TRBV5-6, the J gene TRBJ1-5; D unresolved. The germline V gene encodes CDR1 SGHDT and CDR2 YYEEEE. Between the trimmed V and J ends, which lost 2 bases and 0 bases, there was a span of 6 bases. The CDR3 sequence is 14 residues long. The CDR3 nucleotides read TGTGCCAGCAGCTTTATCGGTAGCAATCAGCCCCAGCATTTT. This gives the protein CASSFIGSNQPQHF.

The chain joins TRBV27 to TRBJ2-2; possible D gene TRBD2, 6 bases. The CDR3 is 12 residues long. Trimming took off 6 bases at V and 7 bases at J, with 9 bases between the two ends. Looked up from germline, CDR1 is MNHEY and CDR2 is SMNVEV (reference sequence). This CDR3 reads CASRKEGGELFF. The CDR3, as DNA: TGTGCCAGCAGAAAGGAGGGCGGGGAGCTGTTTTTT.